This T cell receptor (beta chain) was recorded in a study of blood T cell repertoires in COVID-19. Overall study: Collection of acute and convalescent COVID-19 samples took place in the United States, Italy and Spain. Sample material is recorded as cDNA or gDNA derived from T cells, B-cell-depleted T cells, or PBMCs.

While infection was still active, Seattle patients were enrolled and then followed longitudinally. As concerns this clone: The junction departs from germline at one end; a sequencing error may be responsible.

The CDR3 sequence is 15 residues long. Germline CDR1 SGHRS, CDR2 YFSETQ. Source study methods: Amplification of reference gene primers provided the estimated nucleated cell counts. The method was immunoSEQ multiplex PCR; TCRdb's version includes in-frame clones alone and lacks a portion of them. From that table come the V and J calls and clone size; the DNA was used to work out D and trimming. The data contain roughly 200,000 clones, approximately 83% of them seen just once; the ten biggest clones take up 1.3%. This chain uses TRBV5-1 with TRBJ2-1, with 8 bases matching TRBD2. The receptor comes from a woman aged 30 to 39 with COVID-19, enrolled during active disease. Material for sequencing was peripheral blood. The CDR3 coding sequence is TGCGTCAGCAGCCTGGAGGGACTAGGGTCCTATGAGCAGTTCTTC. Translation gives CVSSLEGLGSYEQFF.